This T cell receptor beta chain was documented in a study of shared clonotypes between healthy human individuals. Study-level background: Each donor's CD4 naive and CD4 memory cells filled three plates apiece, CD8 naive two, and CD8 memory one.

Regarding the study as a whole: Despite large depth, sorted-subset datasets appeared incompletely sequenced.

Profiling relied on immunoSEQ multiplex PCR, and the TCRdb table lists in-frame clones only, not all of them. The sample holds over 2 million clones, about nine tenths seen once. A note on this clone: Its antigen is unknown. Other DNA sequences from this sample encode an identical CDR3 as well.

V shed 3 bases and J shed 1 base, with 9 bases lying between them. Germline V gene data show CDR1 as KGHSH and CDR2 as LQKENI. The CDR3 is made up of 14 amino acids. The rearrangement links TRBV18 to TRBJ1-1, with D possibly being TRBD1 (6 bases). The receptor was isolated from a young man in good health. Some clones in this sample may be carry-over from other donors' samples. The specimen sequenced was naive CD4+ T cells from PBMCs. Regarding subset: CD45RA+ positively selected. CDR3 sequence reads: CASSPSTGNTEAFF. The CDR3 DNA follows: TGTGCCAGCTCACCTTCGACAGGGAACACTGAAGCTTTCTTT.